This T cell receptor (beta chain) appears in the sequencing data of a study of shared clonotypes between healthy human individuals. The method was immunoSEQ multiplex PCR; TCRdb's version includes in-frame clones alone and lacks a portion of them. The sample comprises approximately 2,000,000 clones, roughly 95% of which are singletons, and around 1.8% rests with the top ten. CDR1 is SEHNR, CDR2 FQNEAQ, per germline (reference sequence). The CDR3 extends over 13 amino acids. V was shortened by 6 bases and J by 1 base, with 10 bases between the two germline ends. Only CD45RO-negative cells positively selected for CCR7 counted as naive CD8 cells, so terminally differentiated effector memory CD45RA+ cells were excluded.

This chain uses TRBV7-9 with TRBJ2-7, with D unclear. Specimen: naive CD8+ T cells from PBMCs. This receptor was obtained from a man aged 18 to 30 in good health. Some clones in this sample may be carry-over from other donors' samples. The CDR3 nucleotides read TGTGCCAGCAGTTTACTGGGGTCCTACGAGCAGTACTTC. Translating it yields CASSLLGSYEQYF. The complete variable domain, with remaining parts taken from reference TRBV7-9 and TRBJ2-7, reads DTGVSQNPRHKITKRGQNVTFRCDPISEHNRLYWYRQTLGQGPEFLTYFQNEAQLEKSRLLSDRFSAERPKGSFSTLEIQRTEQGDSAMYLCASSLLGSYEQYFGPGTRLTVT.